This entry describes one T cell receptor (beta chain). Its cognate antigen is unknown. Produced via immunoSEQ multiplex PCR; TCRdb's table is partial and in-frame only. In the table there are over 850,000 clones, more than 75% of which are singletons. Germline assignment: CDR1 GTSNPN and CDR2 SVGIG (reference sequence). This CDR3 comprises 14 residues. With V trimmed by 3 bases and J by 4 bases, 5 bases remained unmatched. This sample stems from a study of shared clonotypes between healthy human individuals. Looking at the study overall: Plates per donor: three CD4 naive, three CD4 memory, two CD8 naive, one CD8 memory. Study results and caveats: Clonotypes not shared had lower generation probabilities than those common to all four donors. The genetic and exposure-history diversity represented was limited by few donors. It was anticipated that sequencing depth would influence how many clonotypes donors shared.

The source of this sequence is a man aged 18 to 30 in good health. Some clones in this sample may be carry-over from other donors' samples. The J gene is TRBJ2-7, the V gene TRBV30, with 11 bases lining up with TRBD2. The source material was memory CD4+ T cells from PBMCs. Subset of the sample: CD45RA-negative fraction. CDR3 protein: CAWRLAGVGYEQYF. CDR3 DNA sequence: TGTGCCTGGAGACTAGCGGGAGTGGGGTACGAGCAGTACTTC. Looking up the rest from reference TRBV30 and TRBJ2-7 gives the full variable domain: SQTIHQWPATLVQPVGSPLSLECTVEGTSNPNLYWYRQAAGRGLQLLFYSVGIGQISSEVPQNLSASRPQDRQFILSSKKLLLSDSGFYLCAWRLAGVGYEQYFGPGTRLTVT.